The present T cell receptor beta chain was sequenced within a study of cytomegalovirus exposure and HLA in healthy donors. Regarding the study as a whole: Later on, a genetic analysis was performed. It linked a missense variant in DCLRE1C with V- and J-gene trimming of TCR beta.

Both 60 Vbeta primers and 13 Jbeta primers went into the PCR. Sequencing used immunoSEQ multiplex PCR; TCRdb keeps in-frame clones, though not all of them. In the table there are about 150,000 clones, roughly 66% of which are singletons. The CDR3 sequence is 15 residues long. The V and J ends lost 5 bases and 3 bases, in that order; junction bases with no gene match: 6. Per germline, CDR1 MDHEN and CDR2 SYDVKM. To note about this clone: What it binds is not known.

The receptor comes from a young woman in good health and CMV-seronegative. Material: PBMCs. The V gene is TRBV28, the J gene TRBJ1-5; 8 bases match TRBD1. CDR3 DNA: TGTGCCAGCAGTAGACAGGGGCGGTTCAATCAGCCCCAGCATTTT. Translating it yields CASSRQGRFNQPQHF.